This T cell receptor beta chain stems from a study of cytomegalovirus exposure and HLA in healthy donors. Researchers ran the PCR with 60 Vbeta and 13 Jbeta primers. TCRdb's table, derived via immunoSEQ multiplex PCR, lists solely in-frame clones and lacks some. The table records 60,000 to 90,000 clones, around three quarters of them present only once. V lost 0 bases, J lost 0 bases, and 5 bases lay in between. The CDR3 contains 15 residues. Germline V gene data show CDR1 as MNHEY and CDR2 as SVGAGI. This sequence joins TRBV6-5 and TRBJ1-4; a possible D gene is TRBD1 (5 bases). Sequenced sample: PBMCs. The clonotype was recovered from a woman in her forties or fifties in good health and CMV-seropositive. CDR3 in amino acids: CASSYSGATNEKLFF. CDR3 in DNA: TGTGCCAGCAGTTACTCAGGGGCAACTAATGAAAAACTGTTTTTT.